The sequence of this T cell receptor beta chain was determined in a study of blood T cell repertoires in COVID-19. In the study's own analysis: Estimation of nucleated cell counts was performed using reference gene primer amplification. This table comes from immunoSEQ multiplex PCR, and its TCRdb copy is limited to in-frame clones, with some not included. The V and J calls and the clone size are those of that table, but D and trimming were determined from the DNA. The sample includes about 230,000 clones, approximately 80% of them seen just once. The germline CDR1 and CDR2 sequences are SGHRS and YFSETQ. V gave up 1 base and J gave up 1 base; unmatched junction bases: 1. This CDR3 spans 14 amino acids. A word on this clone: The sample contains more than one DNA sequence encoding this CDR3.

The receptor was derived from a woman of 80 years or more with COVID-19, enrolled during active disease. This chain connects TRBV5-1 to TRBJ2-7, with TRBD2 matching 8 bases. Sequencing used peripheral blood. CDR3 residues: CASSLSGGSYEQYF. The CDR3 DNA is TGCGCCAGCAGCTTGAGCGGGGGTTCCTACGAGCAGTACTTC.